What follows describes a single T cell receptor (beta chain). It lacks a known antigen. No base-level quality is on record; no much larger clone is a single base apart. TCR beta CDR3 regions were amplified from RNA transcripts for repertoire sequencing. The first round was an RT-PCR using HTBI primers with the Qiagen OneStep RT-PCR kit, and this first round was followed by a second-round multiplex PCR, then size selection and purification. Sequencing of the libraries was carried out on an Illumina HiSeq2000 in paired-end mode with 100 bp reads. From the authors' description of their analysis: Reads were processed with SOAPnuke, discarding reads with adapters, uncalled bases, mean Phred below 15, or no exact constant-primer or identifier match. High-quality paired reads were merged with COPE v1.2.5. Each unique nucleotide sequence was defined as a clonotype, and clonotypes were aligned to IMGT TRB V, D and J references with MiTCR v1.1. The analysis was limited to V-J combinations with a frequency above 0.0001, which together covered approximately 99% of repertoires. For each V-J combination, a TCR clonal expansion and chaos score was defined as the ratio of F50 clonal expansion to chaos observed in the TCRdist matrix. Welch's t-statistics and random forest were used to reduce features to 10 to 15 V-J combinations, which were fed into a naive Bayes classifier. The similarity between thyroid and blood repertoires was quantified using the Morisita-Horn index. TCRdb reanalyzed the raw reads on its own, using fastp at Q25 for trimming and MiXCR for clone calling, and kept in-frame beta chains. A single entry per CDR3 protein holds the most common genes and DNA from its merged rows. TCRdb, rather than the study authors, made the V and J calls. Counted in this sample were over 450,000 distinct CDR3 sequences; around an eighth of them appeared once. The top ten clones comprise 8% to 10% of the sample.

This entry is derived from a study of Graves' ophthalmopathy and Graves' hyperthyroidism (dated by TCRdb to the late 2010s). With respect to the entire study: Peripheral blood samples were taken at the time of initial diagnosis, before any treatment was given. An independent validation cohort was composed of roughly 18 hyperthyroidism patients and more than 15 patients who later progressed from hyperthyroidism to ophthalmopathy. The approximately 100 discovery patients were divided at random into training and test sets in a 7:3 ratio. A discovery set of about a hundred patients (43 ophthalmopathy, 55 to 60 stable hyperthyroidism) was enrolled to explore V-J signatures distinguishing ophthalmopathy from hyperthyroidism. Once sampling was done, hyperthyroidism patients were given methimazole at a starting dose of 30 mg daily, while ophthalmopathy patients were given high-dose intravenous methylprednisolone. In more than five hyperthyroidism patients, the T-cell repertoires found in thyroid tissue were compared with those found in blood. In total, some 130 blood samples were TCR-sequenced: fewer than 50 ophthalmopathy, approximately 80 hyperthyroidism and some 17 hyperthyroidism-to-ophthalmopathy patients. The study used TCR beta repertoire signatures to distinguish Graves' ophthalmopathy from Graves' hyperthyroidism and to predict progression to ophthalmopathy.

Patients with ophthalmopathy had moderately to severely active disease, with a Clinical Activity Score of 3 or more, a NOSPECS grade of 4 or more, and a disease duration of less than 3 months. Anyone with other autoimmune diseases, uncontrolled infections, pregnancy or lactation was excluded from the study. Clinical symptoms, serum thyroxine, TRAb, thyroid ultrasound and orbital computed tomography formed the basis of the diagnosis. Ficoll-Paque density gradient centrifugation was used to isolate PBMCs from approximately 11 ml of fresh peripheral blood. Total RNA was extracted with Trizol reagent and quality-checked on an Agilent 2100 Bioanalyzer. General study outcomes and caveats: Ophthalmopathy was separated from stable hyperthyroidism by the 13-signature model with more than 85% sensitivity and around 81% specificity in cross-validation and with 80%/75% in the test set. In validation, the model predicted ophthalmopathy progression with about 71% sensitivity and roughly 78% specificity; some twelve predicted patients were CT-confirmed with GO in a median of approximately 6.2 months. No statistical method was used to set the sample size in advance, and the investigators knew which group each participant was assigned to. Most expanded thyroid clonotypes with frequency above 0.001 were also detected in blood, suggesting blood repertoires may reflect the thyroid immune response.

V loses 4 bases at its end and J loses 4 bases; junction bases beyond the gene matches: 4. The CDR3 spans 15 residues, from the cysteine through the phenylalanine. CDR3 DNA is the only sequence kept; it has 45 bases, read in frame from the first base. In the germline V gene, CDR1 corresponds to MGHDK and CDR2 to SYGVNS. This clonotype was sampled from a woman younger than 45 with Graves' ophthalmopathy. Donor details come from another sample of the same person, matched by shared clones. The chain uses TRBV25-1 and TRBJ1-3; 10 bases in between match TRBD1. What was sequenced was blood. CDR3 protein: CASSALGQGGNTIYF. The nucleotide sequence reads TGTGCCAGCAGTGCATTGGGACAGGGGGGAAACACCATATATTTT.